The 26 T cell receptor beta chains below all came from one sample that was sequenced in a study of cytomegalovirus exposure and HLA in healthy donors. Both 60 Vbeta primers and 13 Jbeta primers went into the PCR. Clones were read by immunoSEQ multiplex PCR, and TCRdb kept only the in-frame ones, dropping some. Its table records approximately 37,000 clones. The sample was PBMCs. These TCRs come from a male donor in good health and CMV-seronegative.

The genes are TRBV19 and TRBJ2-1, with D maybe TRBD2 (6 bases). Germline V gene sequence: CDR1 LNHDA, CDR2 SQIVND (reference sequence). This CDR3 comprises 14 residues. The V gene lost 3 bases and the J gene lost 7 bases, with 13 bases spanning the gap. The CDR3 sequence is CASSIQLARNEQFF. DNA for the CDR3: TGTGCCAGTAGTATTCAACTAGCACGGAATGAGCAGTTCTTC.

The J gene is TRBJ2-7, the V gene TRBV28, with D possibly TRBD2 on 5 matching bases. This CDR3 region has 14 residues. Trimming shortened V by 1 base and J by 3 bases, and 10 bases separated the two germline ends. Germline CDR1 reads MDHEN; CDR2 reads SYDVKM. The CDR3 here is CASSLFGLLYEQYF. CDR3 DNA sequence: TGTGCCAGCAGTTTATTCGGACTCCTCTACGAGCAGTACTTC. The full variable domain, in which reference TRBV28 and TRBJ2-7 provide the parts outside the CDR3, is DVKVTQSSRYLVKRTGEKVFLECVQDMDHENMFWYRQDPGLGLRLIYFSYDVKMKEKGDIPEGYSVSREKKERFSLILESASTNQTSMYLCASSLFGLLYEQYFGPGTRLTVT.

The chain joins TRBV15 to TRBJ1-1; maybe TRBD1 (5 bases). Trimming removed 7 bases at V and 5 bases at J, with 20 bases between. This CDR3 region has 15 residues. The V gene's germline CDR1 is LNHNV and CDR2 YYDKDF (reference sequence). The CDR3 reads CATTMVGGGETEAFF. The DNA of the CDR3 is TGTGCCACCACTATGGTGGGCGGGGGGGAGACTGAAGCTTTCTTT.

The V and J genes are TRBV29-1 and TRBJ2-7; weak D call: TRBD1 (5 bases). Germline CDR1 is SQVTM and CDR2 is ANQGSEA. The V end was cut by 6 bases, the J end by 6 bases, with 15 bases between. This CDR3 is built from 12 residues. The CDR3 nucleotides read TGCAGCGTGCCCCTGGGGCAGGGCGAGCAGTACTTC. Protein product: CSVPLGQGEQYF.

The V gene is TRBV28, the J gene TRBJ1-6, with TRBD1 matching 8 bases. CDR3 length: 14 amino acids. V was pared by 5 bases and J by 8 bases, with 5 bases of the junction left unmatched. Germline CDR1 is MDHEN and CDR2 is SYDVKM. CDR3 protein: CASSPGDRHSPLHF. The CDR3, as DNA: TGTGCCAGCAGTCCGGGGGACAGGCATTCACCCCTCCACTTT.

The V and J genes are TRBV6-5 and TRBJ2-5; TRBD1 matches 9 bases. The DNA end lines up better with TRBJ2-7; the J call may be wrong. The CDR3 runs to 15 residues. CDR1 and CDR2 from the germline V gene are MNHEY and SVGAGI. The CDR3 nucleotides read TGTGCCAGCACGCGGAAGCCGGGACAGGGCCACGAGCAGTACTTC. Its protein is CASTRKPGQGHEQYF.

In regard to this clone: This sample also contains other DNA sequences that code for the same CDR3. This chain uses TRBV28 with TRBJ2-1, with 11 bases lining up with TRBD2. This CDR3 is 17 amino acids long. In germline, CDR1 is MDHEN, CDR2 SYDVKM. The junction had 8 bases not matched to a gene; V was cut back by 6 bases and J by 1 base. The CDR3 loop reads CASRLAGGLKSYNEQFF. In nucleotides, the CDR3 is TGTGCCAGCAGGCTAGCGGGGGGTCTTAAATCCTACAATGAGCAGTTCTTC.

The CDR3 region has the DNA TGTGCCAGCAGCTTGGCCACAGGGAGCTCACCCCTCCACTTT. Protein product: CASSLATGSSPLHF. J is TRBJ1-6 and V is TRBV7-9, with a tentative D call TRBD1 (6 bases). Germline V gene data show CDR1 as SEHNR and CDR2 as FQNEAQ (reference sequence). CDR3 length: 14 amino acids. Trimming took 3 bases from V and 10 from J, leaving 13 bases between them.

The gene calls are TRBV7-9 and TRBJ2-7, with D maybe TRBD2 (5 bases). The V gene lost 5 bases and the J gene lost 2 bases, with 7 bases spanning the gap. The germline gives CDR1 SEHNR, CDR2 FQNEAQ (reference sequence). The CDR3 length is 12 residues. Written as DNA, the CDR3 is TGTGCCAGCAGCGCGGAGGCCTACGAGCAGTACTTC. It codes for CASSAEAYEQYF.

The rearrangement uses TRBV7-8 and TRBJ1-4, with TRBD1 matching over 7 bases. In germline, CDR1 is SGHVS, CDR2 FQNEAQ. With V trimmed by 1 base and J by 7 bases, 3 bases remained unmatched. The CDR3 length is 14 residues. The CDR3 is CASSLDRGREKLFF. The CDR3 nucleotides read TGTGCCAGCAGCTTAGACAGGGGTCGTGAAAAACTGTTTTTT.

CDR3 in DNA: TGTGCCAGCAGCTTGGGCGAGGCAGCGTCCACCTACGAGCAGTACTTC. Translation gives CASSLGEAASTYEQYF. The chain carries TRBV5-5 and TRBJ2-7; D unresolved. CDR1 is SGHKS, CDR2 YYEKEE, per germline (reference sequence). V was cut by 0 bases and J by 2 bases, with 15 bases left in between. The CDR3 totals 16 residues.

This chain joins TRBV7-8 and TRBJ1-6; 9 nucleotides agree with TRBD1. This CDR3 has 14 amino acids. Trimming removed 5 bases from V and 7 bases from J; junction bases left unmatched: 3. Germline-derived CDR1 and CDR2 are SGHVS and FQNEAQ. This CDR3 is CASSPDRGNSPLHF. The CDR3 DNA follows: TGTGCCAGCAGCCCGGACAGGGGAAATTCACCCCTCCACTTT.

This chain uses TRBV18 with TRBJ2-5; a weak D match, TRBD1 (6 bases). The J call may be wrong; the DNA end is better matched by TRBJ2-7. The CDR3 spans 15 residues. The germline CDR1 and CDR2 sequences are KGHSH and LQKENI. The CDR3 coding sequence is TGTGCCAGCTCACCCCCCAGGGGTGGGTCCTACGAGCAGTACTTC. Its protein product is CASSPPRGGSYEQYF.

The V gene is TRBV11-2, the J gene TRBJ1-5; D is uncertain. The CDR3 contains 13 residues. Germline assignment: CDR1 SGHAT and CDR2 FQNNGV. Trimming removed 5 bases from V and 5 bases from J, with 10 bases in between. CDR3 sequence reads: CASSLLRDQPQHF. The CDR3 coding sequence is TGTGCCAGCAGCCTCCTTCGGGATCAGCCCCAGCATTTT.

The chain joins TRBV11-3 to TRBJ2-3; 10 bases map to TRBD1. This CDR3 is 15 amino acids long. Germline CDR1 is SGHNT and CDR2 is YENEEA. The V gene end was trimmed by 5 bases and the J gene end by 3 bases; junction bases not matched to a gene: 5. CDR3: CASSPGTGDTDTQYF. The CDR3 DNA sequence: TGTGCCAGCAGCCCCGGGACAGGGGATACAGATACGCAGTATTTT.

As DNA, the CDR3 is TGTGCCAGCAGTTACTCGATAGGCGGCCTCCGAAGCTACACCTTC. This sequence encodes CASSYSIGGLRSYTF. The chain carries TRBV6-5 and TRBJ1-2; D not certain. V dropped 0 bases and J dropped 9 bases, with 17 bases sitting between them. This CDR3 is 15 amino acids long. CDR1 is MNHEY and CDR2 is SVGAGI in the germline V gene.

This rearrangement joins TRBV19 to TRBJ2-3, with TRBD2 matching over 8 bases. Germline trimming cut 5 bases from V and 6 bases from J; bases unmatched to any gene: 7. Germline-derived CDR1 and CDR2 are LNHDA and SQIVND (reference sequence). The CDR3 loop spans 14 amino acids. CDR3 protein: CASSRRGGKDTQYF. The CDR3 DNA reads as TGTGCCAGTAGTCGACGCGGGGGGAAGGATACGCAGTATTTT. The entire variable domain, with the rest obtained from reference TRBV19 and TRBJ2-3, is as follows: DGGITQSPKYLFRKEGQNVTLSCEQNLNHDAMYWYRQDPGQGLRLIYYSQIVNDFQKGDIAEGYSVSREKKESFPLTVTSAQKNPTAFYLCASSRRGGKDTQYFGPGTRLTVL.

The CDR3 is CASSANPSPGLRGYTF. The CDR3 DNA sequence: TGTGCCAGCAGTGCCAACCCCTCCCCCGGTCTACGCGGCTACACCTTC. This sequence joins TRBV27 and TRBJ1-2; D not certain. CDR3 length: 16 residues. V shed 5 bases and J shed 8 bases, with 24 bases lying between them. Germline lookup yields CDR1 MNHEY and CDR2 SMNVEV (reference sequence).

The genes are TRBV30 and TRBJ2-3, with 8 bases matching TRBD2. CDR1 is GTSNPN and CDR2 is SVGIG in the germline V gene (reference sequence). J gave up 2 bases and V 5 bases, and 9 bases lay outside the gene matches. The CDR3 covers 15 residues. The DNA of the CDR3 is TGTGCCTGGGGGCCGGGGGGGTTTTTCACAGATACGCAGTATTTT. Translation gives CAWGPGGFFTDTQYF.

The chain uses TRBV7-3 and TRBJ2-5, with a tentative D call TRBD1 (5 bases). V was shortened by 2 bases and J by 1 base, with 11 bases between the two germline ends. In germline, CDR1 is SGHTA, CDR2 FQGTGA. The CDR3 is 15 residues long. CDR3 DNA: TGTGCCAGCAGCTTATGGGGCAGCACCCAAGAGACCCAGTACTTC. It specifies CASSLWGSTQETQYF.

This chain links TRBV10-3 with TRBJ1-1; 11 nucleotides agree with TRBD1. There are 15 residues in the CDR3. Germline V lookup: CDR1 ENHRY, CDR2 SYGVKD. V dropped 4 bases and J dropped 6; count of bases not matched to a gene: 7. The CDR3 nucleotides are TGTGCCATCAGTGGGACAGGGGGCACGAGCGCTGAAGCTTTCTTT. Encoded protein: CAISGTGGTSAEAFF.

This sequence joins TRBV5-1 and TRBJ2-2; 7 bases map to TRBD2. V was clipped by 2 bases and J by 5 bases; unmatched bases: 3. There are 14 residues in the CDR3. Germline lookup yields CDR1 SGHRS and CDR2 YFSETQ. The CDR3 region has the DNA TGCGCCAGCAGCTTTCCAGCGGGAACCGGGGAGCTGTTTTTT. Amino acids: CASSFPAGTGELFF.

The chain employs TRBV14 and TRBJ1-6, with 8 bases fitting TRBD1. Germline trimming cut 1 base from V and 10 bases from J; bases unmatched to any gene: 9. CDR3 size: 16 residues. CDR1 and CDR2 (germline): SGHDN, FVKESK. For the CDR3, the DNA is TGTGCCAGCAGCCAAGCTCCCAGGGGGCGGGGATCACCCCTCCACTTT. Translated, it gives CASSQAPRGRGSPLHF.

The J gene is TRBJ1-1, the V gene TRBV6-1; TRBD1 is a possible D gene (6 bases). Germline CDR1 and CDR2: MNHNS and SASEGT. Trimming took 6 bases from V and 3 from J, leaving 14 bases between them. The CDR3 length is 14 residues. CDR3 sequence (DNA): TGTGCCAGCAGGAGATTCAGGGGCGACACTGAAGCTTTCTTT. It is translated as CASRRFRGDTEAFF.

This chain links TRBV7-9 with TRBJ2-3; 9 bases map to TRBD1. V lost 5 bases to trimming and J lost 2 bases; unmatched junction nucleotides: 8. CDR3 size: 16 residues. Germline V gene sequence: CDR1 SEHNR, CDR2 FQNEAQ (reference sequence). CDR3 sequence reads: CASSRRGTGPTDTQYF. CDR3 in DNA: TGTGCCAGCAGCCGACGAGGGACAGGGCCCACAGATACGCAGTATTTT.

The V call is TRBV4-1, the J call TRBJ2-5, with a weak D call TRBD1 (5 bases). The CDR3 sequence is 16 residues long. CDR1 and CDR2 from the germline V gene are MGHRA and YSYEKL. The V end lost 2 bases, the J end lost 11 bases, and 24 bases lay between the germline ends. The CDR3 nucleotides are TGCGCCAGCAGCCAATCAGGGCCCCTCCTTGGGTTGGAGCAGTACTTC. Amino acid sequence: CASSQSGPLLGLEQYF.